This TCR beta chain was recorded in a study of cytomegalovirus exposure and HLA in healthy donors. Broader study findings: Across donors, presence/absence analyses took sequencing depth to be roughly uniform. Links to common viral pathogens appeared, in a later analysis, for several of the most significant clusters.

A remark on this clone: Its antigen is not known.

60 Vbeta and 13 Jbeta primers were used in PCR. In the original workflow: Later reanalysis found about 80 million unique TCR beta chains, some 10 million of them shared. Profiling relied on immunoSEQ multiplex PCR, and the TCRdb table lists in-frame clones only, not all of them. V and J calls and clone size are copied from that table; D and trimming were computed from the DNA. The sample carries approximately 160,000 clones, more than 70% recorded once. Trimming took 3 bases from V and 6 from J; bases not matched to a gene: 5. The CDR3 length is 14 residues. Germline CDR1 is SGHTA and CDR2 is FQGTGA. The chain is built from TRBV7-3 and TRBJ1-2, with 9 bases aligning to TRBD1. Sample: PBMCs. This clonotype originated in a male donor in good health and CMV-seronegative. CDR3 sequence reads: CASSFTGTGHGYTF. CDR3 DNA: TGTGCCAGCAGCTTTACCGGGACAGGGCATGGCTACACCTTC.